The 16 T cell receptor beta chains listed next were all sequenced from one sample in a study of PD-1 blockade in classical Hodgkin lymphoma. Sequenced by immunoSEQ multiplex PCR; TCRdb stores in-frame clones only, minus some. The sample lists about 4,200 clones, roughly 87% occurring once. All patients relapsed after autologous stem cell transplantation, and brentuximab vedotin exposure varied. Investigators isolated CD4+ T cells from thawed PBMCs through magnetic negative selection. The input for sequencing was CD4+ T cells from blood, taken at baseline. The source of these receptors is a human donor with classical Hodgkin lymphoma.

This clone was picked up one time. V gene TRBV6-5 combines with J gene TRBJ1-6; weak D call: TRBD1 (5 bases). Trimming removed 0 bases from V and 6 bases from J, with 6 bases in between. CDR1 MNHEY and CDR2 SVGAGI come from the germline V gene. This CDR3 comprises 14 residues. CDR3 residues: CASSYSGGNSPLHF. Here the CDR3 DNA reads TGTGCCAGCAGTTACTCTGGGGGTAATTCACCCCTCCACTTT.

This rearrangement joins TRBV27 to TRBJ2-6; D not resolved. The CDR3 is 17 residues long. V lost 5 bases and J lost 0, with 14 bases in between. CDR1 is MNHEY, CDR2 SMNVEV, per germline (reference sequence). The CDR3 spells CASSPRWGFSGANVLTF. As DNA, the CDR3 is TGTGCCAGCAGTCCCCGTTGGGGTTTCTCTGGGGCCAACGTCCTGACTTTC.

J is TRBJ1-3 and V is TRBV9, with D unclear. The CDR3 runs to 17 residues. V lost 0 bases to trimming and J lost 0 bases, with 13 bases between them. Germline lookup yields CDR1 SGDLS and CDR2 YYNGEE. CDR3 region: CASSVGAGSRSGNTIYF. CDR3 bases: TGTGCCAGCAGCGTAGGGGCCGGGTCCCGCTCTGGAAACACCATATATTTT.

J is TRBJ1-3 and V is TRBV28; D is unresolved. Trimming took 6 bases from V and 1 from J, leaving 7 bases between them. The germline CDR1 and CDR2 sequences are MDHEN and SYDVKM. The CDR3 loop spans 13 amino acids. The CDR3 DNA reads TGTGCCAGCAGGGAGGGATCTGGAAACACCATATATTTT. Its translation: CASREGSGNTIYF.

The chain has TRBV13 and TRBJ2-5, with a tentative D call TRBD1 (6 bases). There are 15 residues in the CDR3. Germline V gene lookup returns CDR1 PRHDT and CDR2 FYEKMQ (reference sequence). V lost 5 bases to trimming and J lost 4 bases, with 17 bases between them. The CDR3 is CASSHQGLAVETQYF. The CDR3 DNA reads TGTGCCAGCAGCCACCAGGGGCTAGCAGTAGAGACCCAGTACTTC.

This chain links TRBV5-1 with TRBJ2-7, with D hard to call. Trimming took off 4 bases at V and 3 bases at J, with 11 bases between the two ends. Germline assignment: CDR1 SGHRS and CDR2 YFSETQ. This CDR3 region has 13 residues. CDR3 residues: CASSAAGYYEQYF. The CDR3 nucleotides are TGCGCCAGCAGCGCCGCAGGCTACTACGAGCAGTACTTC.

The chain carries TRBV19 and TRBJ1-2; 9 bases map to TRBD1. Germline CDR1 LNHDA, CDR2 SQIVND (reference sequence). CDR3 size: 15 residues. The trim removed 3 bases at V and 8 bases at J, leaving 10 bases unmatched. In DNA form, the CDR3 reads TGTGCCAGTAGTATTGCCGTCGGACAGGGGTACGGCTACACCTTC. As protein: CASSIAVGQGYGYTF.

The rearrangement uses TRBV9 and TRBJ1-2; no definite D call. The CDR3 has 11 amino acids. Per germline, CDR1 SGDLS and CDR2 YYNGEE. The V gene lost 3 bases and the J gene lost 0 bases, with 0 bases spanning the gap. The CDR3 loop reads CASSANYGYTF. CDR3 bases: TGTGCCAGCAGCGCTAACTATGGCTACACCTTC.

The chain has TRBV19 and TRBJ1-2, with D maybe TRBD1 (5 bases). Germline V gene sequence: CDR1 LNHDA, CDR2 SQIVND (reference sequence). The CDR3 loop spans 17 amino acids. V was cut by 6 bases and J by 5 bases, with 25 bases left in between. CDR3 region: CASSLMFRGTGGYGYTF. CDR3 bases: TGTGCCAGTAGCTTGATGTTTCGCGGGACGGGGGGGTATGGCTACACCTTC.

The rearrangement joins TRBV30 to TRBJ2-4; D remains ambiguous. V lost 5 bases and J 2 bases, leaving 10 bases between the germline ends. The germline V gene has CDR1 GTSNPN and CDR2 SVGIG (reference sequence). The CDR3 covers 13 residues. CDR3 residues: CAWAKGTKNIQYF. CDR3 nucleotide sequence: TGTGCCTGGGCTAAGGGAACCAAAAACATTCAGTACTTC.

V and J are TRBV6-5 and TRBJ1-1; the D gene is possibly TRBD1 (5 bases). With 3 bases removed from V and 1 base from J, the gap between germline ends came to 9 bases. Germline assignment: CDR1 MNHEY and CDR2 SVGAGI. The CDR3 is 14 residues long. DNA of the CDR3: TGTGCCAGCAGTTATCAGGGAACGAACACTGAAGCTTTCTTT. It is translated as CASSYQGTNTEAFF.

There are a few counts of this clone. This chain joins TRBV12-5 and TRBJ1-1, with a weak D call TRBD1 (6 bases). This CDR3 has 11 residues. V shed 5 bases and J shed 9 bases, with 10 bases lying between them. The V gene's germline CDR1 is LGHNT and CDR2 FRNRAP. CDR3: CASGRTEKAFF. The CDR3 nucleotides read TGTGCTAGTGGTAGGACAGAGAAAGCTTTCTTT.

The chain employs TRBV11-2 and TRBJ1-2; the D is unclear. The CDR3 has 14 amino acids. The ends were cut back, 3 bases at V and 0 bases at J, with 8 bases in the middle. The germline gives CDR1 SGHAT, CDR2 FQNNGV. CDR3: CASSLLGSNYGYTF. CDR3 DNA sequence: TGTGCCAGCAGCTTGCTGGGTTCTAACTATGGCTACACCTTC.

The chain links TRBV5-1 to TRBJ1-2; D gene ambiguous. V dropped 0 bases and J dropped 5 bases, with 8 bases sitting between them. The CDR3 has 13 amino acids. Germline V gene sequence: CDR1 SGHRS, CDR2 YFSETQ. For the CDR3, the DNA is TGCGCCAGCAGCTTGGCCTCGGAGTATGGCTACACCTTC. Translating it yields CASSLASEYGYTF.

The V and J genes are TRBV29-1 and TRBJ1-1; TRBD1 aligns across 9 bases. V was pared by 7 bases and J by 12 bases, with 12 bases of the junction left unmatched. Germline V gene data show CDR1 as SQVTM and CDR2 as ANQGSEA. This CDR3 spans 12 amino acids. CDR3 sequence (DNA): TGCAGCGCCCGGTCCCGGGACAGGGTAACTTTCTTT. This codes for CSARSRDRVTFF. Complete variable domain (other parts from reference TRBV29-1 and TRBJ1-1): SAVISQKPSRDICQRGTSLTIQCQVDSQVTMMFWYRQQPGQSLTLIATANQGSEATYESGFVIDKFPISRPNLTFSTLTVSNMSPEDSSIYLCSARSRDRVTFFGQGTRLTVV.

V is TRBV7-9 and J is TRBJ2-5; 7 bases align to TRBD1. Germline V gives CDR1 SEHNR, CDR2 FQNEAQ (reference sequence). The trim removed 7 bases at V and 0 bases at J, leaving 8 bases unmatched. The CDR3 loop spans 15 amino acids. This chain's CDR3 is CASTRSTGDQETQYF. The DNA for the CDR3 is TGTGCCAGCACCAGAAGCACAGGGGACCAAGAGACCCAGTACTTC.